These 25 T cell receptor beta chains were sequenced from one sample in a study of OX40 agonist ivuxolimab in advanced cancers. Assay used: immunoSEQ multiplex PCR; TCRdb lists only in-frame clones, some missing. The data show 70,000 to 80,000 clones, around 94% seen once. Sequencing was performed on CD4+ or CD8+ T cells sorted from blood, taken in a trial of the OX40 agonist ivuxolimab. These receptors were obtained from an adult with an advanced solid tumor such as melanoma, head and neck, liver or kidney cancer.

V is TRBV30 and J is TRBJ2-1, with 10 bases lining up with TRBD2. Germline V CDR1 and CDR2: GTSNPN, SVGIG (reference sequence). The CDR3 has 15 amino acids. Germline trimming cut 4 bases from V and 2 bases from J; bases unmatched to any gene: 5. The CDR3 region is CAWTLGTSAYNEQFF. As DNA, the CDR3 is TGTGCCTGGACCCTCGGGACTAGCGCCTACAATGAGCAGTTCTTC.

The V and J genes are TRBV4-3 and TRBJ1-1; D may be TRBD1 (5 bases). From germline, CDR1 is LGHNA and CDR2 YSLEER. The CDR3 consists of 15 residues. V lost 0 bases to trimming and J lost 7 bases, with 15 bases between them. CDR3 in amino acids: CASSQDPTGQFEAFF. The DNA for the CDR3 is TGCGCCAGCAGCCAAGACCCCACAGGCCAATTTGAAGCTTTCTTT.

This rearrangement joins TRBV6-6 to TRBJ1-1; the D is unclear. Germline CDR1 is MNHNY and CDR2 is SVGAGI (reference sequence). The CDR3 covers 15 residues. With 7 bases removed from V and 0 bases from J, the gap between germline ends came to 15 bases. The CDR3 DNA reads TGTGCCAGCACAGGATACGGGCAGCTGAACACTGAAGCTTTCTTT. The encoded protein is CASTGYGQLNTEAFF.

The V call is TRBV27, the J call TRBJ2-7; the match to TRBD1 covers 11 bases. Germline V CDR1 and CDR2: MNHEY, SMNVEV (reference sequence). The junction had 4 bases not matched to a gene; V was cut back by 5 bases and J by 4 bases. This CDR3 is built from 14 residues. CDR3 DNA sequence: TGTGCCAGCAGTCGGACAGGGGGCTTGTACGAGCAGTACTTC. Its translation: CASSRTGGLYEQYF.

This clone was recorded once. The chain has TRBV29-1 and TRBJ2-5; 11 bases align to TRBD1. The J call could be wrong; TRBJ2-7 is a better fit for the DNA end. Per the germline V gene, CDR1 is SQVTM and CDR2 is ANQGSEA. CDR3 size: 13 residues. CDR3 DNA: TGCAGCGCTCGGACAGGGGGCGCCTACGAGCAGTACTTC. Encoded protein: CSARTGGAYEQYF.

This clone was observed a single time. The chain recombines TRBV27 with TRBJ2-1; TRBD2 matches 9 bases. Germline trimming cut 7 bases from V and 3 bases from J; bases unmatched to any gene: 4. Germline loops: CDR1 MNHEY, CDR2 SMNVEV (reference sequence). CDR3 length: 14 amino acids. This CDR3 reads CASNLAGVYNEQFF. The CDR3 DNA reads TGTGCCAGCAACTTAGCGGGAGTCTACAATGAGCAGTTCTTC.

This clone was seen a handful of times. The V gene is TRBV27, the J gene TRBJ2-4, with 7 bases identical to TRBD1. Germline loops: CDR1 MNHEY, CDR2 SMNVEV (reference sequence). The junction had 8 bases not matched to a gene; V was cut back by 6 bases and J by 9 bases. The CDR3 spans 13 residues. The CDR3 spells CASRTGVGGIQYF. CDR3 nucleotide sequence: TGTGCCAGCAGAACAGGGGTCGGCGGCATTCAGTACTTC.

This chain connects TRBV11-2 to TRBJ2-7; D uncertain. V was clipped by 3 bases and J by 6 bases, with 9 bases between them. This CDR3 region has 12 residues. Germline assignment: CDR1 SGHAT and CDR2 FQNNGV. In DNA, the CDR3 is TGTGCCAGCAGCTTCAAGGGCTTCGAGCAGTACTTC. Protein: CASSFKGFEQYF.

This clone has a single count. This chain links TRBV11-2 with TRBJ1-3; D gene ambiguous. Germline lookup yields CDR1 SGHAT and CDR2 FQNNGV. There are 15 residues in the CDR3. The V gene lost 1 base and the J gene lost 0 bases, with 7 bases spanning the gap. CDR3 nucleotide sequence: TGTGCCAGCAGCTTAGTTGGGCTCTCTGGAAACACCATATATTTT. Protein sequence: CASSLVGLSGNTIYF.

The chain employs TRBV6-1 and TRBJ2-7; unclear D gene. The length of the CDR3 is 11 residues. Germline CDR1 MNHNS, CDR2 SASEGT. V lost 10 bases to trimming and J lost 2 bases, with 9 bases between them. The CDR3 protein is CATLPPYEQYF. CDR3 nucleotides: TGTGCCACCTTACCCCCCTACGAGCAGTACTTC.

Here the CDR3 DNA reads TGCGCCAGCAGCCAAGATACGAAGCAAGAGACCCAGTACTTC. This sequence encodes CASSQDTKQETQYF. V and J are TRBV4-3 and TRBJ2-5; unclear D gene. V lost 0 bases, J lost 2 bases, and 7 bases lay in between. In germline, CDR1 is LGHNA, CDR2 YSLEER. The CDR3 spans 14 residues.

J is TRBJ1-1 and V is TRBV27; D remains unclear. CDR3 length equals 14 residues. The ends were cut back, 6 bases at V and 0 bases at J, with 11 bases in the middle. Per the germline V gene, CDR1 is MNHEY and CDR2 is SMNVEV (reference sequence). The CDR3 loop is CASSPFIMNTEAFF. CDR3 nucleotides: TGTGCCAGCAGCCCTTTTATAATGAACACTGAAGCTTTCTTT.

V gene TRBV2 combines with J gene TRBJ2-7; 10 nucleotides line up with TRBD2. J gave up 3 bases and V 2 bases, and 4 bases lay outside the gene matches. Germline CDR1 and CDR2: SNHLY and FYNNEI. The CDR3 loop spans 15 amino acids. CDR3: CASSEISGGIYEQYF. Here the CDR3 DNA reads TGTGCCAGCAGTGAAATTAGCGGGGGGATCTACGAGCAGTACTTC.

This clone was picked up one time. This chain connects TRBV18 to TRBJ2-1, with TRBD2 matching over 8 bases. V lost 4 bases to trimming and J lost 4 bases; unmatched junction nucleotides: 9. Germline CDR1 reads KGHSH; CDR2 reads LQKENI. This CDR3 region has 16 residues. The CDR3 protein is CASSHTPTGGYNEQFF. The CDR3 nucleotides are TGTGCCAGCTCACACACCCCGACGGGGGGGTACAATGAGCAGTTCTTC.

The CDR3 spells CASSLLSPLGGVSGANVLTF. The CDR3 DNA follows: TGTGCCAGCAGTTTATTATCCCCCTTGGGGGGGGTGAGTGGGGCCAACGTCCTGACTTTC. V gene TRBV27 combines with J gene TRBJ2-6, with 7 bases aligning to TRBD2. V was clipped by 1 base and J by 3 bases; unmatched bases: 15. Germline loops: CDR1 MNHEY, CDR2 SMNVEV (reference sequence). The CDR3 has 20 residues.

The chain uses TRBV5-6 and TRBJ1-2; D not resolved. The V gene's germline CDR1 is SGHDT and CDR2 YYEEEE. This CDR3 has 11 residues. Deletions cut 7 bases from V and 8 bases from J, with 12 bases between. CDR3 sequence (DNA): TGTGCCAGCGAAGGAGGTAACGGCTACACCTTC. Amino acid sequence: CASEGGNGYTF. Looking up the rest from reference TRBV5-6 and TRBJ1-2 gives the full variable domain: DAGVTQSPTHLIKTRGQQVTLRCSPKSGHDTVSWYQQALGQGPQFIFQYYEEEERQRGNFPDRFSGHQFPNYSSELNVNALLLGDSALYLCASEGGNGYTFGSGTRLTVV.

This rearrangement joins TRBV28 to TRBJ2-1, with D perhaps matching TRBD2 (6 bases). Trimming cost V 4 bases and J 5 bases, with 15 bases left between them. CDR3 length: 15 residues. Germline V gene data show CDR1 as MDHEN and CDR2 as SYDVKM. CDR3 bases: TGTGCCAGCAGTTCCTGGCGGGGAGACCACAATGAGCAGTTCTTC. Protein sequence: CASSSWRGDHNEQFF.

For this clone: The same CDR3 arises from other DNA sequences in this sample as well. The chain links TRBV27 to TRBJ2-1; D perhaps matches TRBD1 (5 bases). V lost 2 bases and J 4 bases, leaving 6 bases between the germline ends. Germline CDR1 is MNHEY and CDR2 is SMNVEV (reference sequence). This CDR3 region has 13 residues. The CDR3 loop is CASSLDRYNEQFF. The CDR3 DNA reads TGTGCCAGCAGTTTAGACAGATACAATGAGCAGTTCTTC.

The chain joins TRBV27 to TRBJ1-2; D might be TRBD1 (6 bases). This CDR3 is built from 13 residues. Trimming removed 4 bases from V and 6 bases from J, with 12 bases in between. CDR1 MNHEY and CDR2 SMNVEV come from the germline V gene (reference sequence). The CDR3, as DNA: TGTGCCAGCAGTTACACAGGGAGGAATGGCTACACCTTC. This encodes CASSYTGRNGYTF.

V is TRBV14 and J is TRBJ1-2; TRBD1 matches at 8 bases. After removal of 2 bases from V and 4 bases from J, the junction contained 6 bases not matched to a gene. CDR3 length equals 15 residues. The germline V gene encodes CDR1 SGHDN and CDR2 FVKESK. The CDR3 protein is CASSQYSGTGYGYTF. As DNA, the CDR3 is TGTGCCAGCAGCCAATACTCGGGGACAGGCTATGGCTACACCTTC.

This rearrangement joins TRBV27 to TRBJ2-7; TRBD2 matches at 11 bases. Germline CDR1 is MNHEY and CDR2 is SMNVEV (reference sequence). V shed 7 bases, J shed 0 bases, and the junction held 5 bases outside the gene matches. The CDR3 is 15 amino acids. DNA of the CDR3: TGTGCCAGCAATGTAGCGGGGGGGAGCTCCTACGAGCAGTACTTC. Its translation: CASNVAGGSSYEQYF.

The chain carries TRBV5-6 and TRBJ2-7, with 8 bases that match TRBD1. From germline, CDR1 is SGHDT and CDR2 YYEEEE. V trimming: 4 bases; J trimming: 7 bases; junction bases outside the gene matches: 19. CDR3 length: 17 residues. The CDR3 protein is CASSPWSSGQGLREQYF. The DNA of the CDR3 is TGTGCCAGCAGCCCTTGGTCGTCAGGACAGGGATTGAGGGAGCAGTACTTC.

This clone was observed once. The rearrangement links TRBV21-1 to TRBJ2-5; the D call in the table, TRBD2, was not verified against the DNA. TRBV21-1 is described as a pseudogene. The CDR3 is made up of 14 amino acids. The CDR3 DNA reads as TGTGCCAGCGTCTTTGCGGGACTGCAAGAGACCCAGTACTTC. It encodes CASVFAGLQETQYF.

The genes are TRBV30 and TRBJ1-3; D not resolved. This CDR3 spans 15 amino acids. Germline V lookup: CDR1 GTSNPN, CDR2 SVGIG (reference sequence). The V gene lost 5 bases and the J gene lost 0 bases, with 14 bases spanning the gap. CDR3 nucleotide sequence: TGTGCCTGGGGGGAAGGGCCGAGCTCTGGAAACACCATATATTTT. It encodes CAWGEGPSSGNTIYF.

This clone was counted between two and nine times. V gene TRBV27 combines with J gene TRBJ1-2; no definite D call. The V end was cut by 5 bases, the J end by 8 bases, with 21 bases between. The germline CDR1 and CDR2 sequences are MNHEY and SMNVEV (reference sequence). The CDR3 is 15 residues long. In DNA, the CDR3 is TGTGCCAGCAGTGAAAGGGCAGGCCGCGGATTAGGCTACACCTTC. This codes for CASSERAGRGLGYTF.